The 15 T cell receptor beta chains listed next were all sequenced from one sample in a study of siplizumab effects on memory and regulatory T cells. TCRdb keeps only in-frame clones here, not all; method: immunoSEQ multiplex PCR. The table shows roughly 80,000 clones, with roughly 87% occurring only once. The sequencing sample was made of Tregs sorted from blood. The origin of the receptors is a human donor in good health.

The CDR3, as DNA: TGTGCCATCACCGCAGGGGTCGGCCACGAGCAGTACTTC. This sequence encodes CAITAGVGHEQYF. This rearrangement joins TRBV10-3 to TRBJ2-7, with D possibly being TRBD1 (6 bases). Looked up from germline, CDR1 is ENHRY and CDR2 is SYGVKD. CDR3 size: 13 residues. V lost 7 bases and J lost 5, with 15 bases in between.

This clone was picked up one time. The rearrangement joins TRBV7-9 to TRBJ2-7; 7 bases fit TRBD1. The germline V gene encodes CDR1 SEHNR and CDR2 FQNEAQ (reference sequence). V shed 4 bases, J shed 0 bases, and the junction held 6 bases outside the gene matches. This CDR3 region has 15 residues. CDR3 nucleotide sequence: TGTGCCAGCAGCTCGATACAGGGGAGCTCCTACGAGCAGTACTTC. This gives the protein CASSSIQGSSYEQYF.

V and J are TRBV4-1 and TRBJ1-5; D not resolved. The CDR3 loop spans 13 amino acids. From germline, CDR1 is MGHRA and CDR2 YSYEKL. V lost 0 bases and J lost 6, with 6 bases in between. The CDR3 DNA follows: TGCGCCAGCAGCCAAGATGGGTTTCAGCCCCAGCATTTT. Translated, it gives CASSQDGFQPQHF.

This clone has just one count. The rearrangement uses TRBV6-1 and TRBJ1-5; 12 bases are shared with TRBD1. The V gene's germline CDR1 is MNHNS and CDR2 SASEGT. CDR3 length: 15 residues. Germline trimming cut 5 bases from V and 6 bases from J; bases unmatched to any gene: 5. The chain's CDR3 is CASSRGQGAGQPQHF. The CDR3 DNA sequence: TGTGCCAGCAGTCGGGGACAGGGGGCCGGTCAGCCCCAGCATTTT.

The chain couples TRBV2 to TRBJ2-1; a possible D gene is TRBD1 (7 bases). This CDR3 is 19 amino acids long. CDR1 is SNHLY and CDR2 is FYNNEI in the germline V gene. The V end lost 2 bases, the J end lost 0 bases, and 20 bases lay between the germline ends. CDR3 DNA: TGTGCCAGCAGTGAATGGGGATTAGCGGACAGGAGCTCCTACAATGAGCAGTTCTTC. The encoded protein is CASSEWGLADRSSYNEQFF.

This clone was recorded only once. V gene TRBV19 combines with J gene TRBJ2-1, with D possibly TRBD2 on 5 matching bases. This CDR3 comprises 15 residues. Looked up from germline, CDR1 is LNHDA and CDR2 is SQIVND (reference sequence). V lost 7 bases, J lost 1 base, and 14 bases lay in between. The CDR3 loop reads CASKEAPASYNEQFF. As DNA, the CDR3 is TGTGCCAGTAAGGAGGCCCCTGCATCCTACAATGAGCAGTTCTTC.

This clone came up a few times. The rearrangement links TRBV2 to TRBJ1-5; 10 positions agree with TRBD1. J was trimmed by 4 bases and V by 4 bases; bases with no gene match: 4. Germline-derived CDR1 and CDR2 are SNHLY and FYNNEI. The CDR3 runs 15 residues. In DNA, the CDR3 is TGTGCCAGCAGTGGGACAGGGGGATTAAATCAGCCCCAGCATTTT. Its protein is CASSGTGGLNQPQHF.

The chain couples TRBV6-6 to TRBJ2-1; 12 bases are shared with TRBD2. J lost 5 bases, V lost 4 bases, and 6 bases had no gene match. Germline values: CDR1 MNHNY, CDR2 SVGAGI (reference sequence). The length of the CDR3 is 16 residues. The CDR3: CASSSHTSGGNNEQFF. The CDR3 DNA reads TGTGCCAGCAGTTCTCATACTAGCGGGGGGAACAATGAGCAGTTCTTC.

This chain connects TRBV10-2 to TRBJ2-1, with 7 nucleotides matching TRBD2. The CDR3 contains 13 residues. V was clipped by 7 bases and J by 2 bases; unmatched bases: 2. Germline V gene sequence: CDR1 WSHSY, CDR2 SAAADI. This chain's CDR3 is CASTGGPYNEQFF. In nucleotides, the CDR3 is TGCGCCAGCACGGGGGGTCCCTACAATGAGCAGTTCTTC.

V is TRBV5-1 and J is TRBJ1-2; 8 bases agree with TRBD1. Germline V gene lookup returns CDR1 SGHRS and CDR2 YFSETQ. V shed 1 base, J shed 3 bases, and the junction held 11 bases outside the gene matches. The CDR3 runs 17 residues. CDR3 loop: CASSLYPGTGADYGYTF. Here the CDR3 DNA reads TGCGCCAGCAGCTTGTATCCCGGGACAGGAGCTGACTATGGCTACACCTTC.

The chain carries TRBV5-1 and TRBJ2-7; 8 bases agree with TRBD2. J lost 0 bases, V lost 2 bases, and 4 bases had no gene match. The germline V gene encodes CDR1 SGHRS and CDR2 YFSETQ. This CDR3 has 15 residues. CDR3 bases: TGCGCCAGCAGCTTCGGCGGGGGGAGCTCCTACGAGCAGTACTTC. Protein: CASSFGGGSSYEQYF.

This clone was detected only once. The J gene is TRBJ2-1, the V gene TRBV2; D remains ambiguous. This CDR3 comprises 17 residues. From germline, CDR1 is SNHLY and CDR2 FYNNEI. Trimming took 6 bases from V and 2 from J, leaving 20 bases between them. The CDR3 sequence: CASRDGGEHRPYNEQFF. DNA for the CDR3: TGTGCCAGCAGGGACGGTGGCGAGCATCGCCCCTACAATGAGCAGTTCTTC.

The chain has TRBV10-2 and TRBJ1-4; TRBD1 aligns across 8 bases. With 2 bases clipped from V and 5 bases from J, the junction kept 4 bases outside the gene matches. Germline CDR1 and CDR2: WSHSY and SAAADI. This CDR3 contains 15 residues. The CDR3 loop reads CASSEMGQVNEKLFF. In DNA, the CDR3 is TGCGCCAGCAGTGAGATGGGACAGGTGAATGAAAAACTGTTTTTT.

CDR3 region: CASSLGGFGTDTQYF. In nucleotides, the CDR3 is TGTGCCAGCAGCTTAGGGGGATTTGGCACAGATACGCAGTATTTT. The V and J genes are TRBV7-9 and TRBJ2-3; D is undetermined. V shed 1 base and J shed 1 base, with 9 bases lying between them. This CDR3 spans 15 amino acids. Germline CDR1 SEHNR, CDR2 FQNEAQ (reference sequence).

CDR3 sequence: CASSSGRLHYGYTF. Here the CDR3 DNA reads TGTGCCAGTAGCTCCGGGAGACTACACTATGGCTACACCTTC. This chain uses TRBV19 with TRBJ1-2; D not resolved. Germline-derived CDR1 and CDR2 are LNHDA and SQIVND (reference sequence). The CDR3 is 14 amino acids. V was cut by 6 bases and J by 3 bases, with 14 bases left in between.